The sequence of this T cell receptor beta chain was determined in a study of CD8 T cells in ankylosing spondylitis. Germline values: CDR1 DFQATT, CDR2 SNEGSKA (reference sequence). V shed 6 bases and J shed 4 bases, with 9 bases lying between them. This CDR3 region has 11 residues. This clonotype was counted ten times or more. Its matching antigen is unknown. Each CDR3 protein is one row after TCRdb ran MiXCR on the 5' RACE reads. The repertoire holds some 250,000 distinct CDR3 sequences, with about 10% as singletons. Broader study findings: Ankylosing spondylitis blood seemed to carry a telltale TCR beta motif made of under ten highly homologous variants.

The chain employs TRBV20-1 and TRBJ1-2; no clear D. Source material: blood, either unsorted or a sorted T cell fraction (not recorded which). This clonotype was sampled from a male donor with ankylosing spondylitis or in good health (not recorded which). The CDR3 nucleotides read TGCAGTGCCCTCGCCCGCTATGGCTACACCTTC. Translating gives CSALARYGYTF.